A single sample is the source of the 25 T cell receptor beta chains below, sequenced in a study of regulatory T cells in long-lasting Graves disease. Time point in this sample: newly diagnosed GD, antithyroid drugs for less than 3 months. From PBMCs, RNA was extracted and then used to make the TCR library. The TCR beta library used iRepertoire HTBI primers with Arm-PCR amplification of CDR3. Using its own MiXCR run on the multiplex PCR reads, TCRdb lists one record per CDR3 protein. The table records about 620,000 distinct CDR3 sequences, less than 20% of them present only once. These data also featured in a second study, about T cells in Graves' hyperthyroidism and ophthalmopathy.

The material sequenced was peripheral blood mononuclear cells (PBMCs), taken at new diagnosis, from a patient treated with antithyroid drugs. The receptors here all came from a woman aged 25 to 39 with Graves disease.

The rearrangement uses TRBV20-1 and TRBJ2-2, with D maybe TRBD2 (6 bases). Germline CDR1 DFQATT, CDR2 SNEGSKA (reference sequence). This CDR3 contains 14 residues. Trimming took 6 bases from V and 0 from J, leaving 11 bases between them. The CDR3 sequence is CSAATRANTGELFF. As DNA, the CDR3 is TGCAGTGCAGCGACTAGGGCGAACACCGGGGAGCTGTTTTTT.

The CDR3 region has the DNA TGTGCCAGCAGTCGCCCCACGGCCAACTACGAGCAGTACTTC. Its protein is CASSRPTANYEQYF. The rearrangement joins TRBV6-1 to TRBJ2-7, with D unresolved. Germline-derived CDR1 and CDR2 are MNHNS and SASEGT. The CDR3 is 14 residues long. V shed 5 bases and J shed 3 bases, with 14 bases lying between them.

In the case of this clonotype: A clone one base away is much larger, so this may be a read error. No conserved phenylalanine or tryptophan ends this CDR3, so it is likely a read error. The chain uses TRBV28 and TRBJ2-5; 10 bases are shared with TRBD1. The CDR3 is 16 residues long. Trimming cost V 5 bases and J 5 bases; bases outside gene matches: 11. Germline CDR1 and CDR2: MDHEN and SYDVKM. The CDR3 sequence: CASSPAPGQGLETQYC. As DNA, the CDR3 is TGTGCCAGCAGTCCCGCTCCGGGACAGGGGCTGGAGACCCAGTACTGC.

The chain joins TRBV5-1 to TRBJ2-2; no reliable D call. V shed 3 bases and J shed 7 bases, with 10 bases lying between them. Germline V lookup: CDR1 SGHRS, CDR2 YFSETQ. This CDR3 has 13 residues. The CDR3: CASSWALGGELFF. CDR3 bases: TGCGCCAGCAGCTGGGCCCTGGGCGGGGAGCTGTTTTTT.

This clonotype was counted a few times. J is TRBJ2-2 and V is TRBV10-3, with D maybe TRBD1 (5 bases). The CDR3 runs 13 residues. The germline V and J ends were trimmed by 3 bases and 5 bases, with 7 bases remaining between them. Per the germline V gene, CDR1 is ENHRY and CDR2 is SYGVKD. The CDR3 loop reads CAISERGTGELFF. CDR3 DNA: TGTGCCATCAGTGAAAGGGGAACCGGGGAGCTGTTTTTT.

This clonotype was found many times. The chain joins TRBV3-1 to TRBJ2-2; D gene unclear. Per germline, CDR1 LGHDT and CDR2 YNNKEL (reference sequence). The CDR3 runs 13 residues. The V and J ends lost 4 bases and 5 bases respectively, with 8 bases between them. This chain's CDR3 is CASSPLVTGELFF. The CDR3 region has the DNA TGTGCCAGCAGCCCGCTAGTTACCGGGGAGCTGTTTTTT.

The chain recombines TRBV6-2 or TRBV6-3 with TRBJ1-2; D is undetermined. V was pared by 0 bases and J by 8 bases, with 7 bases between. Per the germline V gene, CDR1 is MNHEY and CDR2 is SVGEGT. This CDR3 has 12 amino acids. CDR3 bases: TGTGCCAGCAGTTACTCGAACGGGGGCTACACCTTC. As protein: CASSYSNGGYTF.

The J gene is TRBJ2-4, the V gene TRBV2; TRBD2 matches at 12 bases. Germline assignment: CDR1 SNHLY and CDR2 FYNNEI. With 3 bases clipped from V and 8 bases from J, the junction kept 5 bases outside the gene matches. CDR3 length: 15 residues. The CDR3 protein is CASSETSGSRHIQYF. Written as DNA, the CDR3 is TGTGCCAGCAGTGAGACTAGCGGGAGTAGGCACATTCAGTACTTC. Variable domain in full (rest from reference TRBV2 and TRBJ2-4): EPEVTQTPSHQVTQMGQEVILRCVPISNHLYFYWYRQILGQKVEFLVSFYNNEISEKSEIFDDQFSVERPDGSNFTLKIRSTKLEDSAMYFCASSETSGSRHIQYFGAGTRLSVL.

In its sample, this clonotype was seen many times. The chain has TRBV18 and TRBJ1-1; the D is unclear. CDR3 size: 12 residues. The V end was cut by 3 bases, the J end by 6 bases, with 8 bases between. Germline loops: CDR1 KGHSH, CDR2 LQKENI. CDR3 in amino acids: CASSPRVAEAFF. In DNA, the CDR3 is TGTGCCAGCTCACCCCGTGTAGCTGAAGCTTTCTTT.

This clonotype was seen ten or more times. V is TRBV27 and J is TRBJ2-3, with D perhaps TRBD1 (5 bases). Trimming left V 3 bases short and J 5 bases short, with 21 bases between. The CDR3 extends over 17 amino acids. Germline CDR1 MNHEY, CDR2 SMNVEV (reference sequence). The CDR3 spells CASSFGSPPLGEDTQYF. CDR3 nucleotides: TGTGCCAGCAGTTTTGGGTCCCCCCCGCTAGGGGAAGATACGCAGTATTTT.

This clonotype was seen a handful of times. The genes are TRBV3-1 and TRBJ1-2; 7 bases map to TRBD1. CDR1 and CDR2 (germline): LGHDT, YNNKEL (reference sequence). The length of the CDR3 is 15 residues. Unmatched junction bases numbered 13, after V lost 5 bases and J lost 7 bases. The CDR3 sequence is CASSFPDRVFRGYTF. The CDR3 DNA is TGTGCCAGCAGCTTCCCCGACAGGGTCTTCCGTGGCTACACCTTC.

With regard to this clonotype: A clone one base away is much larger, so this may be a read error. The chain recombines TRBV20-1 with TRBJ2-7, with 13 bases that match TRBD2. CDR3 length equals 14 residues. V was clipped by 7 bases and J by 0 bases; unmatched bases: 3. Germline CDR1 is DFQATT and CDR2 is SNEGSKA (reference sequence). CDR3 coding DNA: TGCAGTGGACTAGCGGGAGGACGCTCCTACGAGCAGTACTTC. It specifies CSGLAGGRSYEQYF.

This clonotype was detected many times. The J gene is TRBJ1-2, the V gene TRBV28, with a possible D match to TRBD1 (5 bases). Germline V gene data show CDR1 as MDHEN and CDR2 as SYDVKM. V dropped 10 bases and J dropped 4 bases, with 16 bases sitting between them. CDR3 length: 13 residues. Written as DNA, the CDR3 is TGTGCCACCCTAACTACAGGTTTCTATGGCTACACCTTC. Translated, it gives CATLTTGFYGYTF.

This clonotype was picked up a small number of times. The germline gene is not matched at one end of the junction; a read error may be the cause. V and J are TRBV5-1 and TRBJ2-6; D is unresolved. The CDR3 covers 8 residues. CDR1 and CDR2 from the germline V gene are SGHRS and YFSETQ. The CDR3 DNA is TGCGCCAGGATCGTCTGGCCGTTC. Residues: CARIVWPF.

This clonotype showed up just a few times. The chain carries TRBV11-2 and TRBJ1-1, with 8 bases matching TRBD1. With V trimmed by 4 bases and J by 2 bases, 12 bases remained unmatched. The CDR3 loop spans 17 amino acids. Germline CDR1 and CDR2: SGHAT and FQNNGV. The CDR3 nucleotides read TGTGCCAGCAGCTCCAGGACAGGGAAATTAAAAAACACTGAAGCTTTCTTT. Amino acids: CASSSRTGKLKNTEAFF.

About this clonotype itself: Compared with germline, one end of the junction differs, possibly owing to a read error. The rearrangement uses TRBV12-3 or TRBV12-4 and TRBJ1-6; D remains ambiguous. CDR3 size: 13 residues. CDR3 bases: TGTGCCAACAGTCGGGCGTCAGCTCCACCCCTCCACTTT. Its translation is CANSRASAPPLHF.

Only one count was recorded for this clonotype. The J gene is TRBJ1-5, the V gene TRBV4-1; no definite D call. The germline V gene encodes CDR1 MGHRA and CDR2 YSYEKL. The CDR3 runs to 16 residues. Trimming cost V 0 bases and J 0 bases, with 9 bases left between them. The CDR3 nucleotides are TGCGCCAGCAGCCAAGAGAGCACATATAGCAATCAGCCCCAGCATTTT. Translating gives CASSQESTYSNQPQHF.

The gene calls are TRBV7-9 and TRBJ2-1, with D possibly matching TRBD2 (12 bases). Deletions cut 5 bases from V and 7 bases from J, with 39 bases between. The length of the CDR3 is 22 residues. In germline, CDR1 is SEHNR, CDR2 FQNEAQ (reference sequence). The CDR3 DNA follows: TGTGCCAGCAGCCCTGGACAGGGGGCGCGGCTAGCGGGAGGGAAATCGCGTAATGAGCAGTTCTTC. This translates into CASSPGQGARLAGGKSRNEQFF. Variable domain in full (rest from reference TRBV7-9 and TRBJ2-1): DTGVSQNPRHKITKRGQNVTFRCDPISEHNRLYWYRQTLGQGPEFLTYFQNEAQLEKSRLLSDRFSAERPKGSFSTLEIQRTEQGDSAMYLCASSPGQGARLAGGKSRNEQFFGPGTRLTVL.

The gene calls are TRBV19 and TRBJ1-1, with D maybe TRBD1 (5 bases). The CDR3 has 15 amino acids. The germline V gene encodes CDR1 LNHDA and CDR2 SQIVND (reference sequence). V was clipped by 9 bases and J by 1 base, with 18 bases between them. The CDR3: CASRIGATENTEAFF. In DNA, the CDR3 is TGTGCCAGCCGTATCGGGGCCACCGAGAACACTGAAGCTTTCTTT.

This clonotype was recorded many times. The J gene is TRBJ2-7, the V gene TRBV6-2 or TRBV6-3; TRBD1 might be the D (6 bases). Between the trimmed V and J ends, which lost 5 bases and 2 bases, there was a span of 13 bases. CDR1 is MNHEY, CDR2 SVGEGT, per germline. The CDR3 is made up of 14 amino acids. The CDR3 region has the DNA TGTGCCAGCAGTGTAGGGGGATCGGCCTACGAGCAGTACTTC. Its translation is CASSVGGSAYEQYF.

This clonotype was detected only a few times. The rearrangement uses TRBV20-1 and TRBJ1-4; tentatively, D is TRBD1 (6 bases). V lost 0 bases, J lost 8 bases, and 16 bases lay in between. Germline assignment: CDR1 DFQATT and CDR2 SNEGSKA (reference sequence). The CDR3 covers 15 residues. The CDR3 is CSARDLGGAYEKLFF. The CDR3 DNA reads as TGCAGTGCTAGAGATCTGGGGGGGGCATACGAAAAACTGTTTTTT.

This chain joins TRBV5-5 and TRBJ1-1; D is unresolved. The V gene's germline CDR1 is SGHKS and CDR2 YYEKEE (reference sequence). V lost 6 bases to trimming and J lost 5 bases, with 14 bases between them. The CDR3 sequence is 13 residues long. The CDR3 bases are TGTGCCAGCAAGGTCCCACGGAGTACTGAAGCTTTCTTT. Translated: CASKVPRSTEAFF.

The V gene is TRBV20-1, the J gene TRBJ2-3; tentative D call: TRBD2 (6 bases). CDR1 and CDR2 from the germline V gene are DFQATT and SNEGSKA (reference sequence). Trimming took 1 base from V and 0 from J, leaving 8 bases between them. This CDR3 comprises 14 residues. The CDR3 reads CSARVAASTDTQYF. For the CDR3, the DNA is TGCAGTGCTAGAGTAGCGGCTAGCACAGATACGCAGTATTTT.

This clonotype was found a few times. This chain uses TRBV27 with TRBJ2-7; D is undetermined. Trimming left V 5 bases short and J 0 bases short, with 14 bases between. This CDR3 comprises 15 residues. CDR1 MNHEY and CDR2 SMNVEV come from the germline V gene (reference sequence). The CDR3 coding sequence is TGTGCCAGCAGTCGAATAGGGTCGGGCTCCTACGAGCAGTACTTC. This sequence encodes CASSRIGSGSYEQYF.

This clonotype has a count of ten or more. This chain uses TRBV2 with TRBJ1-5; D perhaps matches TRBD1 (5 bases). The V gene lost 7 bases and the J gene lost 1 base, with 14 bases spanning the gap. CDR1 and CDR2 (germline): SNHLY, FYNNEI. This CDR3 spans 15 amino acids. The CDR3 region is CASTADGGSNQPQHF. As DNA, the CDR3 is TGTGCCAGCACGGCTGATGGGGGGAGCAATCAGCCCCAGCATTTT.